This T cell receptor (beta chain) was sequenced in a study of CD8+ T cells in alopecia areata. Samples from alopecia areata patients were lesional scalp punch biopsies and peripheral blood. Sorting separated CD4+ and CD8+ T cells out of PBMCs. cDNA prepared by RNA extraction and subsequent reverse transcription served as the template for sequencing. Some clones are missing from TCRdb's copy, which holds only in-frame ones; the method was immunoSEQ multiplex PCR. The table lists about 180,000 clones, roughly 63% of them singletons. Germline CDR1 and CDR2: SGHRS and YFSETQ. Trimming removed 6 bases from V and 6 bases from J, with 11 bases in between. The CDR3 runs to 12 residues. This clone was observed a few times.

The material sequenced was CD4+ T cells sorted from blood, taken at week 0. The chain carries TRBV5-1 and TRBJ2-3; no definite D call. The TCR comes from a human donor with alopecia areata. The DNA for the CDR3 is TGCGCCAGCACCGTACAAGGGGATACGCAGTATTTT. Translated, it gives CASTVQGDTQYF.